This T cell receptor (beta chain) came from a study of T cell responses to AZD1222 COVID-19 vaccine. Points from the study as a whole: Repertoire samples came only from after the peak T cell response. Donor demographics were predominantly white British with a female majority; clonal diversity may be underestimated.

Assay used: immunoSEQ multiplex PCR; TCRdb lists only in-frame clones, some missing. The data show some 60,000 clones, about three quarters seen once. Germline assignment: CDR1 SQVTM and CDR2 ANQGSEA. V lost 3 bases and J 0 bases, leaving 5 bases between the germline ends. The CDR3 contains 12 residues. In this sample, this clone turned up once. Its specificity is not known. It was second doses at about 4 or about 12 weeks that were pooled. The TCR was taken from an adult who received the AZD1222 COVID-19 vaccine. Sample: peripheral blood, taken 28 days after the second AZD1222 dose. V gene TRBV29-1 combines with J gene TRBJ1-2; D gene ambiguous. The CDR3 spells CSVDKTNYGYTF. The CDR3 DNA reads as TGCAGCGTTGACAAGACTAACTATGGCTACACCTTC.